A selection of T cell receptor beta chains follows, all from one sample in a study of CD8 T cells in Susac syndrome. Via MiXCR, TCRdb re-called the immunoSEQ multiplex PCR reads, giving one row per CDR3 protein. This table has about 200,000 distinct CDR3 sequences, more than 85% appearing once. The sequenced material came from CD4+ T cells from PBMCs. The receptors originated from a human donor with multiple sclerosis. Both conserved end residues are trimmed from each CDR3. Each record gives: V gene, J gene, CDR3 protein.

TRBV28	TRBJ1-2	ASSRSPAPYGYT
TRBV3-1	TRBJ1-4	ASSQGTGSNEKLF
TRBV30	TRBJ1-5	AWSEGSLNQPQH
TRBV13	TRBJ1-4	ASSLKVSPLF
TRBV20-1	TRBJ2-3	SARGRGRADTQY
TRBV7-3	TRBJ1-1	ASSLGPIRNTEAF
TRBV29-1	TRBJ1-2	SGTDRDYGYT
TRBV3-1	TRBJ2-7	ASSQDHEQY
TRBV11-3	TRBJ2-5	ASSGGGKETQY
TRBV20-1	TRBJ1-1	SARDSGGTEAF
TRBV6-1	TRBJ2-5	ASRPGQGQGETQY
TRBV2	TRBJ2-3	ASAGQGLTDTQY
TRBV3-1	TRBJ1-5	ASSQGLQQPQH
TRBV20-1	TRBJ2-1	SALRDGFYNEQF
TRBV5-1	TRBJ2-5	ASSFDGTPQETQY
TRBV6-6	TRBJ2-3	ASRERTDTQY
TRBV30	TRBJ1-4	AWGAELNEKLF
TRBV5-4	TRBJ1-4	ASSPPTGTGNEKLF
TRBV6-5	TRBJ2-1	ASSSNNEQF
TRBV27	TRBJ1-1	ASSVLPPGVNTEAF
TRBV25-1	TRBJ1-2	ASSESRTPVNYGYT
TRBV20-1	TRBJ2-4	SAKRGAPNIQY
TRBV11-2	TRBJ1-1	ASSLAPQPNTEAF
TRBV9	TRBJ2-5	ASSVDGYQETQY
TRBV30	TRBJ2-1	AWTGGIDNEQF
TRBV28	TRBJ1-1	ASSWGNTEAF
TRBV6-5	TRBJ1-1	ASRPHRGYTEAF
TRBV12-3/TRBV12-4	TRBJ2-5	ASSLPKSTQY
TRBV29-1	TRBJ2-1	SVDVRSSYNEQF
TRBV29-1	TRBJ1-2	SVVGGENNYGYT
TRBV6-1	TRBJ2-3	ASSDTLGPEQY
TRBV9	TRBJ2-1	ASSPGPSSYNEQF
TRBV3-1	TRBJ1-6	ASSQNTGVTGSPLH
TRBV15	TRBJ1-1	ATSRDRGDTEAF
TRBV27	TRBJ1-6	ASSSGTGNSPLH
TRBV24-1	TRBJ1-5	ATSDFGSNQPQH
TRBV7-9	TRBJ1-2	ASSLDGRPGYT
TRBV5-1	TRBJ2-1	ASSAGGQGSYNEQF
TRBV6-5	TRBJ2-1	ASSTPRRPYNEQF
TRBV24-1	TRBJ1-1	ATSDRYGQGITEAF
TRBV7-3	TRBJ2-1	ASSLSGIDNEQF
TRBV19	TRBJ1-5	ASSRRDREDQPQH
TRBV10-3	TRBJ2-1	AIWDYPGDEQF
TRBV12-3/TRBV12-4	TRBJ1-2	ASTTLGLGYT
TRBV25-1	TRBJ2-2	ASSGYGDGELF